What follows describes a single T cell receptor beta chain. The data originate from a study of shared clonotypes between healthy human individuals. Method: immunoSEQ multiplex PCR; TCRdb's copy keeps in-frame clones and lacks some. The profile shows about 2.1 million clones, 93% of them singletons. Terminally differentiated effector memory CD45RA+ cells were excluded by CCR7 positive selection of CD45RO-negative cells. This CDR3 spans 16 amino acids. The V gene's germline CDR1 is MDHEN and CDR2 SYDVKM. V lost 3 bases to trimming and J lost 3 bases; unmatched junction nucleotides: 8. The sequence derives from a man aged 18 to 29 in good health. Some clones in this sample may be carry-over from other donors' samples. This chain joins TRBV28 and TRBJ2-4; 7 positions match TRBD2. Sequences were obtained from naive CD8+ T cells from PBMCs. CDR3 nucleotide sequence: TGTGCCAGCAGTTTTATTCGGGGGGAGGACAAAAACATTCAGTACTTC. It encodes CASSFIRGEDKNIQYF. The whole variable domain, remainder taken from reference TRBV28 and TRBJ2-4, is DVKVTQSSRYLVKRTGEKVFLECVQDMDHENMFWYRQDPGLGLRLIYFSYDVKMKEKGDIPEGYSVSREKKERFSLILESASTNQTSMYLCASSFIRGEDKNIQYFGAGTRLSVL.